This T cell receptor (beta chain) was sequenced during a study of technical replicates of blood from several donors. Produced via immunoSEQ multiplex PCR; TCRdb's table is partial and in-frame only. The sample comprises about 69,000 clones, 80% to 90% of which are singletons, and 3.5% to 5.5% rests with the top ten. The sequence was obtained from a human donor in good health. Some clones in this sample may be carry-over from other donors' samples. The sample comprised PBMCs.

CDR3 residues: CATIPTSGADNEQFF. The CDR3 DNA is TGTGCCACTATACCGACTAGCGGGGCTGACAATGAGCAGTTCTTC. This chain joins TRBV2 and TRBJ2-1, with TRBD2 identical over 11 bases. The CDR3 runs to 15 residues. The V and J ends lost 10 bases and 5 bases, in that order; junction bases with no gene match: 10. Per the germline V gene, CDR1 is SNHLY and CDR2 is FYNNEI.